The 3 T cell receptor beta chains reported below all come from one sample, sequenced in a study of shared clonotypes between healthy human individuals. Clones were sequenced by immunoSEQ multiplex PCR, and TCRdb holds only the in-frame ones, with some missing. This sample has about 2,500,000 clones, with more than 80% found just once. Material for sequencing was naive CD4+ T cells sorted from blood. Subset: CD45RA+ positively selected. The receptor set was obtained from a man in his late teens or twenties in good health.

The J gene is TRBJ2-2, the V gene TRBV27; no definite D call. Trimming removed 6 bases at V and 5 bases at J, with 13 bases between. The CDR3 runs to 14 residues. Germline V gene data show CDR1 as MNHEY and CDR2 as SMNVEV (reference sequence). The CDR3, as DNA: TGTGCCAGCAGCCCGGTCGGGTGGACCGGGGAGCTGTTTTTT. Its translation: CASSPVGWTGELFF.

CDR3 loop: CASSKSGSSNEQFF. For the CDR3, the DNA is TGTGCCAGCAGTAAGAGCGGGAGTAGTAATGAGCAGTTCTTC. The chain links TRBV2 to TRBJ2-1; TRBD2 aligns across 8 bases. The germline V gene encodes CDR1 SNHLY and CDR2 FYNNEI. V trimming: 5 bases; J trimming: 7 bases; junction bases outside the gene matches: 7. CDR3 size: 14 residues.

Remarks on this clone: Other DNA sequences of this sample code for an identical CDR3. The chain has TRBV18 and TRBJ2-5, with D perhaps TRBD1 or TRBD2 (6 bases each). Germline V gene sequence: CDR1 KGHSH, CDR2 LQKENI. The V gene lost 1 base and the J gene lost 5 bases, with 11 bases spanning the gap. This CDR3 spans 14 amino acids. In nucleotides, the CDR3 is TGTGCCAGCTCACCACTTCCGGGGGCCGAGACCCAGTACTTC. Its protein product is CASSPLPGAETQYF.